Listed below are T cell receptor beta chains from one sample, sequenced in a study of blood T cell repertoires in COVID-19. Data came from immunoSEQ multiplex PCR; TCRdb stores just in-frame clones and leaves some out. This table holds 250,000 to 400,000 clones, more than 70% found once. Input material: peripheral blood. The receptors originated from a woman in her twenties or thirties with COVID-19, enrolled during active disease. CDR3s include the opening cysteine and the closing phenylalanine or tryptophan.

TRBV12-3/TRBV12-4 | CASGQGVHQPQHF
TRBV3-1/TRBV3-2 | CASSQALSGGYTF
TRBV7-6 | CASSETGGAPRDTQYF
TRBV18 | CASSPPMGADYGYTF
TRBV15 | CATSRDNSGANVLTF
TRBV6-5 | CASSFPTGGANTEAFF
TRBV7-8 | CASSLGRENTEAFF
TRBV13 | CASSLRAGEETQYF
TRBV27 | CASSLSYGRDTEAFF
TRBV7-8 | CASSGSGYSGNTIYF
TRBV9 | CASSWGTGALQETQYF
TRBV10-3 | CAISEFVGVEAFF
TRBV19 | CASSPGGTGGSETQYF
TRBV6-6 | CASSYSRDAHEQYF
TRBV4-1 | CASSQDDRANYGYTF
TRBV5-4 | CASSSRQWGLEATGELFF
TRBV3-1/TRBV3-2 | CASSQGPGLDYGYTF
TRBV5-5 | CASSLEQRTERKQYF
TRBV7-8 | CASSLGRGRTGELFF
TRBV19 | CASSMGLGTTDTQYF
TRBV10-2 | CASSESVPQPQHF
TRBV2 | CASRTGGLSQPQHF
TRBV27 | CASSLRRAYEQYF
TRBV7-2 | CASSLGAMLVHSPLHF
TRBV5-6 | CASSRPGGPQETQYF
TRBV2 | CASNPQGTGANVLTF
TRBV5-5 | CASSLYYAPGGAEAFF
TRBV5-4 | CASSSTRLHTEAFF
TRBV6-4 | CASSEDRGKPQHF
TRBV19 | CASREGPTTNYGYTF
TRBV5-1 | CASSLGPDRGSYEQYF
TRBV2 | CASRKGQGARGYTF
TRBV19 | CASSGRGVDQPQHF
TRBV4-3 | CASSQTGTGPNYGYTF
TRBV7-9 | CASSFVRATSNYGYTF
TRBV7-9 | CASSLGGTQETQYF
TRBV6-5 | CASSYSVRNYGYTF
TRBV5-1 | CASSLEGQGGTEAFF
TRBV7-8 | CASSWGRTNEKLFF
TRBV6-4 | CASSVQRGYYNEQFF
TRBV18 | CASSTKPLSYEQYF
TRBV3-1/TRBV3-2 | CASSQGDLGQVYGYTF
TRBV7-8 | CASSLSQAYGNTIYF
TRBV5-8 | CASTSNTGELFF
TRBV4-3 | CASSRTLAQETQYF
TRBV7-3 | CASRGRRASNEKLFF
TRBV19 | CASSMGGSVQPQHF